The entry below describes one T cell receptor beta chain. This clone appeared a few times. This receptor's antigen is unknown. One base away there is no much larger clone; base qualities are not given. The data belong to a study of cytomegalovirus exposure and HLA in healthy donors (dated by TCRdb to about 2017). For the wider study: In an earlier analysis of some 550 of the donors, 250 to 350 Gb of sequence data and just under 120 million unique TCR beta sequences from some 170 million T cells were reported. About 300 gigabases of sequencing data and 70 million to 85 million unique TCR sequences were included in an early release covering under 650 HLA-typed donors. Among the approximately 400 genotyped donors, approximately 82% belonged to the genetic ancestry cluster associated with self-reported Caucasian donors. The study aimed to test whether cataloging public T cell receptors could reveal signatures of past pathogen exposure. Using immunosequencing, the study profiled T cell repertoires from about 620 subjects and related those repertoires to cytomegalovirus serostatus. Besides the first cohort of more than 650 subjects, a separate validation cohort made up of some 110 different subjects was used. The study combined high-throughput TCR immunosequencing, statistical association of individual TCRs with disease status, and machine learning to predict cytomegalovirus infection status. A later analysis re-examined previously published TCR beta repertoires from more than 650 donors and added high-resolution HLA genotyping to investigate patterns of TCR occurrence. The later analysis used no new phenotypic data to find candidate immune exposures, relying instead on TCR beta sequences and their occurrence across donors. In an earlier analysis of roughly 580 of the donors, high-throughput TCR beta sequencing was used to judge whether each TCR beta V gene segment behaved as functional or pseudogenic. Alongside the repertoire data, information on donor age, sex, ethnicity and CMV serostatus was compiled. In a later genetic analysis, genome-wide SNP genotypes for 398 of the 666 donors were used, and that subset was treated as a discovery cohort. All discovery cohort repertoires had been generated using a single sequencing platform. HLA typing included class I and class II loci at four-digit resolution. The number of donors typed differed by locus, with 629-630 for A, B, C, DRB1 and DQB1, 522 for DQA1, under 610 for DPA1, and under 490 for DPB1. Because of strong linkage in the cohort, roughly five DR-DQ haplotypes were treated as single units for association and clustering. Across under 500 genotyped donors of the cohort, an average of approximately 240,000 unique TCR beta nucleotide sequences per donor were sequenced, and roughly 18% of those sequences were non-productive. General study outcomes and caveats: Linkage disequilibrium might explain the correlated functional status among segregating V segments, but an unknown experimental factor could not be excluded. Strong co-occurrence of HLA alleles, especially DR and DQ, made assigning TCR associations to individual alleles difficult. It was suggested by the authors that the approach could potentially be generalized to other disease states and immunological phenotypes. Because counts were too low, around 18 rarely observed V segments, including chromosome 9 orphons, were left out of the earlier analysis of a few hundred of the donors. Sequencing depth was assumed to be roughly uniform across donors in the presence/absence analyses, though that assumption may not hold. Most TCR sequences were observed very rarely across donors, whereas some public TCRs were present in many individuals. In both the original and validation cohorts, the classifier was reported to diagnose cytomegalovirus status with high specificity and sensitivity. Specific HLA alleles were associated with 18,000 or so TCR beta sequences at a false discovery rate of 0.05 in a later analysis. A further reported finding was that TCR beta sequences accurately predicted the HLA-A and HLA-B alleles for most subjects in the first cohort. Because the 87-base-pair reads could not distinguish some IMGT-functional V segments, including TRBV6-2 and TRBV6-3, those segments were excluded. According to a later analysis, parvovirus B19, influenza, CMV and Epstein-Barr virus appeared linked to several top co-occurrence clusters. In a later analysis, HLA-associated TCR beta chains were found to be more clonally expanded and to have lower generation probabilities than equally common non-associated chains. According to a later analysis, most CMV-associated TCR beta chains appeared to be HLA-restricted, and the HLA associations seemed to be driven largely by CMV exposure. According to a later genetic analysis, donors in an Asian-associated ancestry cluster had fewer N-insertions in productive TCRs than the roughly 670-donor mean. A group of highly shared sequence variants was considered likely to be a technical artifact of the sequencing pipeline. A few of the identified cytomegalovirus-associated TCR beta chains were confirmed in vitro to be specific for cytomegalovirus antigens. In the study, around 150 TCR beta chains were listed as associated with cytomegalovirus. CMV serostatus was the only immune exposure information available for the cohort. A later analysis found that TCR association rates varied across HLA loci, with DRB1 alleles showing the most associated TCRs and HLA-C alleles the fewest. In an earlier analysis of roughly 560 of the donors, most TCR beta V segments were observed in productive rearrangements about 87% or about 30% of the time, broadly matching IMGT annotations. Because some donors lacked HLA typing at each locus, the association tests relied only on the typed subset. This cohort had only TCR beta chains sequenced, and the lack of alpha or paired-chain data limited which features could be detected. In a later genetic analysis, a missense DCLRE1C variant was associated with V-gene and J-gene trimming of TCR beta chains, and the association was replicated in an independent cohort.

The cohort comprised 710 or so healthy bone marrow donors. At the time of sampling, all cohort members were nominally healthy, though unrecorded immune exposures were likely present. The donor tested CMV seronegative and was one of the 352 seronegative cohort members. Every donor gave a peripheral blood sample, and the peripheral blood mononuclear cells from that sample were used for TCR beta sequencing. The Qiagen DNeasy Blood Extraction Kit was used to extract genomic DNA from the blood cell samples. The library was made by the immunoSEQ multiplex PCR assay. For the multiplex PCR, a mixture combining 60 forward primers for TCR Vbeta segments and 13 reverse primers for TCR Jbeta segments was used. The CDR3 region of rearranged TCR beta genes was amplified from genomic DNA by a multiplex PCR assay. The amplified TCR beta libraries were sequenced on the Illumina HiSeq System as 87-base-pair reads. The paper's processing steps were these. A later analysis counted some 80 million unique TCR beta chains across the roughly 700 repertoires, and approximately 11 million of these chains were shared by at least two donors. A nearest-neighbor algorithm error-corrected the raw reads and collapsed the reads into unique sequences, merging closely related sequences to remove PCR and sequencing errors. Alignment of CDR3 sequences to IMGT reference sequences was used to assign V, D and J gene segments. For a sequence to be retained, a match of at least six nucleotides to both a V gene segment and a J gene segment was required. Rearrangements were classified as productive when the CDR3 lacked stop codons and remained in frame with V and J, and all other rearrangements were classified as non-productive. CDR3 was defined according to IMGT convention as the region running from the second conserved V-encoded cysteine to the conserved J-encoded phenylalanine. The earlier analysis of some 580 of the donors excluded any sequence lacking an unambiguous match to a single V gene segment. An earlier analysis of approximately 590 of the donors called V segments functional above 56.7% productive rearrangements and segregating when the between-donor standard deviation exceeded 5%. A statistical classification framework was built for diagnosing cytomegalovirus status from the catalog of TCR beta chain sequences. A later analysis assigned V and J genes by comparing TCR nucleotide sequences with IMGT/GENE-DB human TR gene sequences. Using the TCRdist pipeline, a later analysis assigned CDR3 sequences along with most-parsimonious VDJ recombination scenarios. In a later analysis, every TCR beta chain was defined by the combination of its CDR3 amino acid sequence and its V-gene family, and reads without a unique V-gene family were dropped. A later analysis removed 550 to 650 highly shared, low-generation-probability nucleotide sequences to deal with suspected cross-contamination and a sequencing artifact. A later analysis calculated a clonal expansion index for each public chain from normalized within-repertoire ranks of inferred template counts. Generation probabilities in a later analysis came from a VDJ recombination model fitted to out-of-frame rearrangements, and those results were checked against IGoR. A later analysis scored TCR-TCR, TCR-HLA and TCR-CMV co-occurrence with hypergeometric tests, applying a repertoire-size bias correction to TCR pairs. False discovery rates were estimated in a later analysis by permuting HLA or CMV assignments 20 times. A later analysis grouped co-occurring TCRs with DBSCAN, adding TCRdist sequence similarity when clustering within HLA-allele-positive subsets. Repertoires with fewer than 30,000 or more than 120,000 public chains, plus five repertoires with anomalous nucleotide sharing, were excluded from co-occurrence clustering. The source is immuneACCESS, and TCRdb retained only in-frame sequences with V and J called. Part of the clones is not carried over; for the studies checked, unresolved V genes explain less than half of this, and the remainder is unexplained. The D gene and trimming were derived from the DNA, and the V and J assignments and clone size from that table. Counted in this sample were some 90,000 clones; roughly 71% of them appeared once. 2.5% to 3% of the sample is taken by the ten largest.

Trimming at the junction amounts to 0 bases on V and 5 bases on J, and the germline ends lie 13 bases apart. The cysteine opens and the phenylalanine closes a CDR3 of 14 amino acids. The DNA shown is the 42-base CDR3, in frame from base 1. CDR1 SQVTM and CDR2 ANQGSEA are derived from the germline V gene. Recombination connected TRBV29-1 to TRBJ2-5; TRBD2 could be the D gene, as 6 bases match. This sequence was found in a man aged 50-59 years in good health and CMV-seronegative. Material for sequencing was PBMCs. Read as DNA, the sequence is TGCAGCGTTGAAGATCGGGGTGGGAGGGAGACCCAGTACTTC. The translation is CSVEDRGGRETQYF.